This TCR beta chain was profiled in a study of tumor T cells in aggressive B-cell lymphoma. With respect to this clone: Because the CDR3's place on the DNA is in doubt, the DNA is left out and the CDR3 is given as listed by TCRdb. This CDR3 is also generated by other DNA sequences in the sample.

Germline V gene sequence: CDR1 MNHEY, CDR2 SMNVEV (reference sequence). The CDR3 is 14 residues long, ends included. Clones were read by immunoSEQ multiplex PCR, and TCRdb kept only the in-frame ones, dropping some. Of fewer than 7,000 clones listed, 70% to 80% are singletons. The clonotype comes from an adult with diffuse large B cell lymphoma. The material sequenced was tumor tissue. This rearrangement joins TRBV27 to TRBJ1-5. CDR3 amino acids: CASSLERDNQPQHF.